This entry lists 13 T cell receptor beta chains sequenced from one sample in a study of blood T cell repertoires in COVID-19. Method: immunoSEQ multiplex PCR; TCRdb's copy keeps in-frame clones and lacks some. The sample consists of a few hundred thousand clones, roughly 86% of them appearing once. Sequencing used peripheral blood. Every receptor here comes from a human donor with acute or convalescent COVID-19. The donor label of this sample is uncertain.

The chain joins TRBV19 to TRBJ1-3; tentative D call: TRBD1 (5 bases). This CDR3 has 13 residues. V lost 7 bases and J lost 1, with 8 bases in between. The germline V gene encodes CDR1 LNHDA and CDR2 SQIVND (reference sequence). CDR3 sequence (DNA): TGTGCCAGTAACGGGGGTTCTGGAAACACCATATATTTT. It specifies CASNGGSGNTIYF. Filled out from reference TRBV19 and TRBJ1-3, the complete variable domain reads DGGITQSPKYLFRKEGQNVTLSCEQNLNHDAMYWYRQDPGQGLRLIYYSQIVNDFQKGDIAEGYSVSREKKESFPLTVTSAQKNPTAFYLCASNGGSGNTIYFGEGSWLTVV.

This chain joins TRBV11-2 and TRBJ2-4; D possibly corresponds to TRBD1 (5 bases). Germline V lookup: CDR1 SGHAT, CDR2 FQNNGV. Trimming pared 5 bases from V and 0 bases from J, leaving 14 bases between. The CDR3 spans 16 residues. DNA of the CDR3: TGTGCCAGCAGCCCCCGACAGACGCTAGCCAAAAACATTCAGTACTTC. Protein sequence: CASSPRQTLAKNIQYF.

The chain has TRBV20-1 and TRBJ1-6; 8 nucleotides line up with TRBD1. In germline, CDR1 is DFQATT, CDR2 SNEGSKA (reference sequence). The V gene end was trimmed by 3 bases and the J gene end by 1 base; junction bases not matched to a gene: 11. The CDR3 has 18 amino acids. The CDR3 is CSASTAGGMISYNSPLHF. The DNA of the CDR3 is TGCAGTGCTAGTACGGCAGGGGGCATGATTTCCTATAATTCACCCCTCCACTTT.

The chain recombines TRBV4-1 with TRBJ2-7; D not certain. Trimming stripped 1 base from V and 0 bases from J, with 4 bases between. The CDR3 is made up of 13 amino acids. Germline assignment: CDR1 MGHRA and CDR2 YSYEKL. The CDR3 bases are TGCGCCAGCAGCCAAGTTAGCTCCTACGAGCAGTACTTC. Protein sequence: CASSQVSSYEQYF.

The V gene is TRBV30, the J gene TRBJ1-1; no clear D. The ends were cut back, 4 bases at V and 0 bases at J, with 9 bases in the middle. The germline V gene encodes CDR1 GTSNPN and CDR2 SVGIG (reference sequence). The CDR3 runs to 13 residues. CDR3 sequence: CAWNGVMNTEAFF. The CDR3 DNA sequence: TGTGCCTGGAACGGGGTTATGAACACTGAAGCTTTCTTT.

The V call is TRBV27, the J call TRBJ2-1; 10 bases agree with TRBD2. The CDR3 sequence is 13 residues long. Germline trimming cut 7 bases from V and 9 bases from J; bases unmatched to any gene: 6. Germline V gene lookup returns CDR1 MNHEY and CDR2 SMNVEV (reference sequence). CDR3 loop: CASMFLAGVEQFF. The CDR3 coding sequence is TGTGCCAGCATGTTTCTAGCGGGAGTTGAGCAGTTCTTC.

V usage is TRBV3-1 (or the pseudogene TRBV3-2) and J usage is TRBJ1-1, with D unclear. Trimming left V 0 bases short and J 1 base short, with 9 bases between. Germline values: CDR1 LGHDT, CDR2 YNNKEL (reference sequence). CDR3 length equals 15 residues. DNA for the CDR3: TGTGCCAGCAGCCAAGATCGCGGCAGGAACACTGAAGCTTTCTTT. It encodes CASSQDRGRNTEAFF.

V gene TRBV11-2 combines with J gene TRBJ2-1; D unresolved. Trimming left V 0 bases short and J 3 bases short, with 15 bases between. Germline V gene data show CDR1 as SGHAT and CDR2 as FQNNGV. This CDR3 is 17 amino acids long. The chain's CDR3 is CASSLDLSLPNYNEQFF. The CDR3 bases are TGTGCCAGCAGCTTAGATCTGTCACTGCCGAACTACAATGAGCAGTTCTTC.

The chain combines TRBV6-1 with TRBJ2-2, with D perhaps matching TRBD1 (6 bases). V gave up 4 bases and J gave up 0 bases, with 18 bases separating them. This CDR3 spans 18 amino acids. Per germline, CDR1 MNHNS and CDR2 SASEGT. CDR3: CASSVTSSGTTNTGELFF. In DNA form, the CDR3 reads TGTGCCAGCAGTGTTACCTCATCCGGGACAACGAACACCGGGGAGCTGTTTTTT.

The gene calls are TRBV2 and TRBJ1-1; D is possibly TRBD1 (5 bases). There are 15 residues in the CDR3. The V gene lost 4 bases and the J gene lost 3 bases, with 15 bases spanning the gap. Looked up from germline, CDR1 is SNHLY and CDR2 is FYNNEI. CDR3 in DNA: TGTGCCAGCAGTGGGTGGAGTGCGGGGGACACTGAAGCTTTCTTT. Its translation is CASSGWSAGDTEAFF.

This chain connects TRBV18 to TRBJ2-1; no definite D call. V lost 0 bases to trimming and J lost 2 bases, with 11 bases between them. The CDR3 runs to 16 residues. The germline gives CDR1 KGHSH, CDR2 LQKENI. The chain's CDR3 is CASSPPFRLTYNEQFF. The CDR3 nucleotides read TGTGCCAGCTCACCACCGTTTCGACTGACCTACAATGAGCAGTTCTTC. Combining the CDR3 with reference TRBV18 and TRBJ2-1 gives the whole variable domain NAGVMQNPRHLVRRRGQEARLRCSPMKGHSHVYWYRQLPEEGLKFMVYLQKENIIDESGMPKERFSAEFPKEGPSILRIQQVVRGDSAAYFCASSPPFRLTYNEQFFGPGTRLTVL.

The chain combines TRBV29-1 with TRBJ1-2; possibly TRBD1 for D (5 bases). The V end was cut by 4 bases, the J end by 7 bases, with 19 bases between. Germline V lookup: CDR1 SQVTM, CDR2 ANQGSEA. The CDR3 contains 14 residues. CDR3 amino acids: CSVGERGGSGGYTF. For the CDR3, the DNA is TGCAGCGTTGGAGAGCGGGGGGGGAGTGGTGGCTACACCTTC.

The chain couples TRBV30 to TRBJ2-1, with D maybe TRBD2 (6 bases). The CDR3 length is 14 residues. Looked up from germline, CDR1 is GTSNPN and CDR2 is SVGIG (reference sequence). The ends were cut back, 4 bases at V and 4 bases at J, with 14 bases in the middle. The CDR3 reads CAWTAGRLYNEQFF. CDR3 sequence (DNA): TGTGCCTGGACTGCGGGGAGGTTATACAATGAGCAGTTCTTC. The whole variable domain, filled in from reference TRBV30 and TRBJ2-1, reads SQTIHQWPATLVQPVGSPLSLECTVEGTSNPNLYWYRQAAGRGLQLLFYSVGIGQISSEVPQNLSASRPQDRQFILSSKKLLLSDSGFYLCAWTAGRLYNEQFFGPGTRLTVL.